This T cell receptor beta chain is from a study of T cell clones after liver transplantation. Background on the study: Samples came from ITN030ST, which attempted immunosuppression withdrawal within 2 years of liver transplantation.

V trimming: 6 bases; J trimming: 4 bases; junction bases outside the gene matches: 11. CDR3 size: 15 residues. Per the germline V gene, CDR1 is SGHTA and CDR2 is FQGTGA. Whole-study findings and limits: Post-transplant time points were not standardized, so conclusions are preliminary.

This clone was seen only once. What it binds is unknown. Some clones are missing from TCRdb's copy, which holds only in-frame ones; the method was immunoSEQ multiplex PCR. Of over 60,000 clones listed, 75% to 90% were seen once; the top ten hold approximately 0.55%. The V gene is TRBV7-3, the J gene TRBJ1-1; 7 nucleotides align to TRBD1. Material: CD4+ T cells from blood, obtained before liver transplant. The origin of this receptor is a human donor who received a liver transplant. The CDR3 here is CASSSYRTGVTEAFF. The CDR3 DNA follows: TGTGCCAGCAGTTCTTACCGAACAGGGGTCACTGAAGCTTTCTTT.